The clone carrying this T cell receptor beta chain counts as medium-sized by frequency. Antigen unknown. Multiplex touch-down PCR amplified TRB using TRB-A and TRB-B pools in one tube. TCRdb re-called the multiplex PCR reads, yielding one record per CDR3 amino acid sequence without DNA. The table for this sample gives approximately 8,100 distinct CDR3 sequences. The sample comes from a study of T cell clusters in autoimmune cytopenias. In the study overall: The median distinct TRB clonotype count was a few thousand per sample, from a median roughly 55,000 reads. Findings of the study overall: Physiological T cell clusters of healthy donors were apparently absent in primary autoimmune cytopenia patients.

The CDR3 runs 13 residues. Germline V gene data show CDR1 as MRHNA and CDR2 as SNTAGT. Some 40,000 genome equivalents of blood DNA were amplified for TRB. The chain joins TRBV6-4 to TRBJ1-2; without DNA, the TCRdb call of TRBD1 cannot be checked. Material: peripheral blood. The sequence was obtained from a human donor with an autoimmune cytopenia or autoimmune hepatitis (not recorded which). CDR3 in amino acids: CASSATGNYGYTF.